Sequencing of this TCR beta chain was carried out in a study of T cell responses to AZD1222 COVID-19 vaccine. This clone has a single count. Its matching antigen is unknown. Repertoires were generated with immunoSEQ multiplex PCR, while TCRdb's copy carries only in-frame clones and drops some. Here the sample spans roughly 200,000 clones, about 92% being singletons. Regarding the study as a whole: CD4 TCRs associated with vaccination spanned spike, dominating at 160-218 and 743-854. Rises in breadth and depth of Spike-specific TCRs came after two AZD1222 doses. White British people made up most donors, females outnumbered males, and clonal diversity was possibly underestimated. It was only after the peak T cell response that any repertoires were sampled.

V dropped 0 bases and J dropped 5 bases, with 11 bases sitting between them. The CDR3 is 14 amino acids. Germline assignment: CDR1 SGDLS and CDR2 YYNGEE. This TCR was recovered from an adult in good health. The chain carries TRBV9 and TRBJ2-5; D gene unclear. This specimen was peripheral blood, taken on day 0 of MenACWY control vaccination. The CDR3 loop reads CASSVGSSRETQYF. In DNA, the CDR3 is TGTGCCAGCAGCGTAGGATCGAGTCGGGAGACCCAGTACTTC.